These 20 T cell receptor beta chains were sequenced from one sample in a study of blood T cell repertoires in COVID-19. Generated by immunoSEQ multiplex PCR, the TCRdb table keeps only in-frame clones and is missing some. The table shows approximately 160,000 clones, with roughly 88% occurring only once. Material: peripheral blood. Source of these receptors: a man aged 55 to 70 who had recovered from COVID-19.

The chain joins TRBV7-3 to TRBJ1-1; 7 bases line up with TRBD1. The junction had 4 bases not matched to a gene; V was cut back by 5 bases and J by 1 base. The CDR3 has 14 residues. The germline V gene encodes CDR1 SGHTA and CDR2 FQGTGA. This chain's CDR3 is CASSPGQANTEAFF. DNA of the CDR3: TGTGCCAGCAGCCCCGGACAGGCGAACACTGAAGCTTTCTTT.

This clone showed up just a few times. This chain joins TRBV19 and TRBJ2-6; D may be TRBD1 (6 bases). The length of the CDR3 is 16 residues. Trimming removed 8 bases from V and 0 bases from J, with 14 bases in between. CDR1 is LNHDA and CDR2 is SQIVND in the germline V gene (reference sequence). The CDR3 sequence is CASVTLRGSGANVLTF. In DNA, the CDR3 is TGTGCCAGTGTAACGCTCAGGGGCTCTGGGGCCAACGTCCTGACTTTC.

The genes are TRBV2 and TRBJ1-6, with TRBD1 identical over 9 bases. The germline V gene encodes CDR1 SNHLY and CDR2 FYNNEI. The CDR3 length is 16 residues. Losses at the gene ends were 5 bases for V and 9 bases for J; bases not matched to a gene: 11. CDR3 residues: CASSNGHRGRVSPLHF. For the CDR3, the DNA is TGTGCCAGCAGTAACGGGCACAGGGGGCGAGTTTCACCCCTCCACTTT.

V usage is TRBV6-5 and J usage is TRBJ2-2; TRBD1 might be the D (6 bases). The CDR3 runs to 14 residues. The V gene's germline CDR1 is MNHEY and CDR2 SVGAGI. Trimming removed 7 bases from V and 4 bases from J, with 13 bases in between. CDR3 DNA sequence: TGTGCCAGCACCAAGGGACAAACCACCGGGGAGCTGTTTTTT. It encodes CASTKGQTTGELFF.

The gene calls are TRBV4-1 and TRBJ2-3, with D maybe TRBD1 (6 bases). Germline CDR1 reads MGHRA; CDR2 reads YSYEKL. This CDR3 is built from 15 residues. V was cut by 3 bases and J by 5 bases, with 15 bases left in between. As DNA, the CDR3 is TGCGCCAGCAGCCAGGACAGTTCCGAAGTAGATACGCAGTATTTT. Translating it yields CASSQDSSEVDTQYF.

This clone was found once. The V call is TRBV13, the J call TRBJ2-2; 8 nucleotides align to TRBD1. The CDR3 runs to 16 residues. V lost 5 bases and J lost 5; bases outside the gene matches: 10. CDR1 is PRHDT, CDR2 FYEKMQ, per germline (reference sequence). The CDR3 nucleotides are TGTGCCAGCAGCCCTAAATACAGGGGGGATACCGGGGAGCTGTTTTTT. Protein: CASSPKYRGDTGELFF.

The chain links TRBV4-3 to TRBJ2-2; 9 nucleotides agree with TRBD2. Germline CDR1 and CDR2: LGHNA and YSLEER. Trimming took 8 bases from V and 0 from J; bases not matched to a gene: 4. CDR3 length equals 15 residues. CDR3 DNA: TGCGCCAGCTCTCGACTAGCGGCGAACACCGGGGAGCTGTTTTTT. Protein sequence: CASSRLAANTGELFF.

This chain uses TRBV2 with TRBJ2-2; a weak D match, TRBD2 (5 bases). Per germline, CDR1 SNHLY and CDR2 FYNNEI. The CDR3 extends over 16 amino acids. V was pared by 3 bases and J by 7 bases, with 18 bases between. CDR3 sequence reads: CASSEAQRSDGGELFF. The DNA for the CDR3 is TGTGCCAGCAGTGAGGCCCAGCGGTCCGACGGCGGGGAGCTGTTTTTT.

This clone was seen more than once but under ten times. The CDR3 DNA is TGTGCCAGCAGTTACCGGGACAGTAGCTCTGGAAACACCATATATTTT. It codes for CASSYRDSSSGNTIYF. The chain is built from TRBV6-6 and TRBJ1-3; 7 bases fit TRBD1. Germline CDR1 is MNHNY and CDR2 is SVGAGI (reference sequence). Losses at the gene ends were 2 bases for V and 0 bases for J; bases not matched to a gene: 4. This CDR3 comprises 16 residues.

The DNA of the CDR3 is TGTGCCAGCAGCCCCACTAGCGGGGTAGGAAAGACCCAGTACTTC. This gives the protein CASSPTSGVGKTQYF. V and J are TRBV3-1 (or the pseudogene TRBV3-2) and TRBJ2-5; 10 bases align to TRBD2. The V gene's germline CDR1 is LGHDT and CDR2 YNNKEL (reference sequence). CDR3 length: 15 amino acids. Trimming cost V 4 bases and J 6 bases; bases outside gene matches: 8.

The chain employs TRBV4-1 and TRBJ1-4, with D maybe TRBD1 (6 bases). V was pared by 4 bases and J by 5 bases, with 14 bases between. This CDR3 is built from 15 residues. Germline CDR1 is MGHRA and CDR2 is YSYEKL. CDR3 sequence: CASSLGAQKNEKLFF. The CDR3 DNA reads TGCGCCAGCAGCCTGGGGGCGCAGAAAAATGAAAAACTGTTTTTT.

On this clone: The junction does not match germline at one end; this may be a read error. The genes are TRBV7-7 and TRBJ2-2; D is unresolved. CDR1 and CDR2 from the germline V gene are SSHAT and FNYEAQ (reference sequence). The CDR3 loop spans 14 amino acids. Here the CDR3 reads CASSLALATGELFF. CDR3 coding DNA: TGTGCTAGCAGCTTAGCCTTAGCCACCGGGGAGCTGTTTTTT.

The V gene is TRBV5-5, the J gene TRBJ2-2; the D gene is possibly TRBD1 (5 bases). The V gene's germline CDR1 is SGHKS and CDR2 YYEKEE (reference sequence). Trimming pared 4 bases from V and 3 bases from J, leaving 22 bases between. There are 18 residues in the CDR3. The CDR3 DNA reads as TGTGCCAGCAGCCCCGCCAGACCAGGGTTTAAGGACACCGGGGAGCTGTTTTTT. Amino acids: CASSPARPGFKDTGELFF.

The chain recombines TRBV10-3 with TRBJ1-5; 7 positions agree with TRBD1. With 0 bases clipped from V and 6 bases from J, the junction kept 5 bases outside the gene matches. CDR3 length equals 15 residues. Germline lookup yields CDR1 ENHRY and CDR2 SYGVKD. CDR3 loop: CAISESAGGGQPQHF. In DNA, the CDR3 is TGTGCCATCAGTGAGTCCGCAGGGGGAGGTCAGCCCCAGCATTTT.

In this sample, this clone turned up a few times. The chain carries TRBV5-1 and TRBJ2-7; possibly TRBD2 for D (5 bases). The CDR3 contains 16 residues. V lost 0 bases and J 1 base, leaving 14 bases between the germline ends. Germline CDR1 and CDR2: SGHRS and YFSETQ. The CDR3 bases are TGCGCCAGCAGCTTGGCTACCGGGATAGGTTCCTACGAGCAGTACTTC. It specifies CASSLATGIGSYEQYF.

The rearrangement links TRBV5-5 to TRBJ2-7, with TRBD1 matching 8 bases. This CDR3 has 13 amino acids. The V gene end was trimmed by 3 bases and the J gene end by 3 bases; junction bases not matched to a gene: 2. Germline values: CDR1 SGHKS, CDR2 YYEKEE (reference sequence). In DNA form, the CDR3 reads TGTGCCAGCAGCTGGACAGGGAACTACGAGCAGTACTTC. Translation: CASSWTGNYEQYF.

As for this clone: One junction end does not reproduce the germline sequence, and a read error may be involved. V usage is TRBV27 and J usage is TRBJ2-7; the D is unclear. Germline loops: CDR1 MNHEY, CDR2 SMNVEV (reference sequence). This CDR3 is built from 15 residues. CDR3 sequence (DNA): TGTGCCAGCAGTCTATCCCTGGGCAGGACCTACGAGCAGTACTTC. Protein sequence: CASSLSLGRTYEQYF.

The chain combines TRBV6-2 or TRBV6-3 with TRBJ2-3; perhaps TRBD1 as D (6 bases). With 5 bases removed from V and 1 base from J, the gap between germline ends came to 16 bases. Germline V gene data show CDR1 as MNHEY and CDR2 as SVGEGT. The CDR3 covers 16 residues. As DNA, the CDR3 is TGTGCCAGCAGTACAGGACAGCAAAGCCGCACAGATACGCAGTATTTT. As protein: CASSTGQQSRTDTQYF.

The CDR3 sequence: CASSKVGGQGLEEGSGANVLTF. In DNA form, the CDR3 reads TGTGCCAGCAGCAAAGTGGGGGGACAGGGATTAGAAGAGGGCTCTGGGGCCAACGTCCTGACTTTC. The chain carries TRBV21-1 and TRBJ2-6; TRBD1 is the table's D call and was not checked against the DNA. TRBV21-1 is described as a pseudogene. This CDR3 is built from 22 residues.

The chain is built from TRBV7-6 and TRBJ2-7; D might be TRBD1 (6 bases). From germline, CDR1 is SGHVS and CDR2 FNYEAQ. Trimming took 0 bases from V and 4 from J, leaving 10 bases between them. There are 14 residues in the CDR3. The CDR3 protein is CASSLARTAYEQYF. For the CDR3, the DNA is TGTGCCAGCAGCTTAGCGAGGACAGCATACGAGCAGTACTTC.